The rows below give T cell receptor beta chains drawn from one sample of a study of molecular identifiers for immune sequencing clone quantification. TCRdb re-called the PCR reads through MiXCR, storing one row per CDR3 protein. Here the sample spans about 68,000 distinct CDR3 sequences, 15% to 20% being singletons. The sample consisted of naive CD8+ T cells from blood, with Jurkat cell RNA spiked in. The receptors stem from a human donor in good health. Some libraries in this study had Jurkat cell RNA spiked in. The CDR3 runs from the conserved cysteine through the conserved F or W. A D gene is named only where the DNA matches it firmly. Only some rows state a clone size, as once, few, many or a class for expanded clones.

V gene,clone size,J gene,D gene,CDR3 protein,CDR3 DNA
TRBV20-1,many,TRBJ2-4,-,CSASPTAYVAKNIQYF,TGCAGTGCTAGCCCTACGGCTTACGTAGCCAAAAACATTCAGTACTTC
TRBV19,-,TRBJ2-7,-,CASSIFGGGEQYF,TGTGCCAGTAGTATTTTCGGGGGTGGCGAGCAGTACTTC
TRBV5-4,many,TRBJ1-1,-,CASSPPSNTEAFF,TGTGCCAGCAGCCCCCCATCTAACACTGAAGCTTTCTTT
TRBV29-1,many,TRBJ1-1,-,CSVEDLDSMNTEAFF,TGCAGCGTTGAAGATCTGGACAGCATGAACACTGAAGCTTTCTTT
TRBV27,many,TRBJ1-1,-,CASSPPGNTEAFF,TGTGCCAGCAGTCCCCCAGGGAACACTGAAGCTTTCTTT
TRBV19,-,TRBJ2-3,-,CASSIGTDTQYF,TGTGCCAGTAGTATCGGGACGGATACGCAGTATTTT
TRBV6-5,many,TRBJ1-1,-,CASSYLGNTEAFF,TGTGCCAGCAGTTACTTGGGGAACACTGAAGCTTTCTTT
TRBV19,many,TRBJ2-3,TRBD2,CASSIEPSGTITDTQYF,TGTGCCAGTAGTATAGAGCCTAGCGGGACGATCACAGATACGCAGTATTTT
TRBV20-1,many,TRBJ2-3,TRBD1,CSAPWDRGLEDTQYF,TGCAGTGCCCCCTGGGACAGGGGGCTAGAAGATACGCAGTATTTT
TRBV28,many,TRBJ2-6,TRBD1,CASRRGQGGVAGANVLTF,TGTGCCAGCAGACGGGGACAGGGTGGAGTCGCTGGGGCCAACGTCCTGACTTTC
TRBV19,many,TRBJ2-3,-,CATRGADTQYF,TGTGCCACCCGGGGAGCAGATACGCAGTATTTT
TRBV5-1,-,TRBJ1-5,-,CASSLTWERDQPQHF,TGCGCCAGCAGCCTCACGTGGGAGAGAGATCAGCCCCAGCATTTT
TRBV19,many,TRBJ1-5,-,CASSTGPGQPQHF,TGTGCCAGTAGTACTGGACCGGGTCAGCCCCAGCATTTT
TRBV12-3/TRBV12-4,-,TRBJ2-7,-,CASSLGSPTEQYF,TGTGCCAGCAGTTTAGGGTCCCCGACCGAGCAGTACTTC
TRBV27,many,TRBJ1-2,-,CASSFSGSVYGYTF,TGTGCCAGCAGTTTTTCCGGATCAGTCTATGGCTACACCTTC
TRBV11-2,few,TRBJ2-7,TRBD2,CASNPLPSSGRAHEQYF,TGTGCCAGCAACCCCCTCCCGAGCAGCGGGAGGGCCCACGAGCAGTACTTC
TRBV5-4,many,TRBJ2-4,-,CASSPLGHHDRGIQYF,TGTGCCAGCAGCCCACTCGGGCACCACGATCGTGGCATTCAGTACTTC
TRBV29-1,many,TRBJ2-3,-,CSVEGRGTSTDTQYF,TGCAGCGTTGAAGGAAGGGGCACTAGCACAGATACGCAGTATTTT
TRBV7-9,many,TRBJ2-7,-,CASSSSSSYEQYF,TGTGCCAGCAGCTCTTCTAGCAGCTACGAGCAGTACTTC
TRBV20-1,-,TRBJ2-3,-,CSASRVPVADTQYF,TGCAGTGCGTCCCGGGTGCCCGTAGCAGATACGCAGTATTTT
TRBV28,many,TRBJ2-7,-,CASSLRPGALPWEQYF,TGTGCCAGCAGTTTACGCCCCGGGGCTCTCCCGTGGGAGCAGTACTTC
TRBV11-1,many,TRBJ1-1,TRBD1,CASKDRGSWVNTEAFF,TGTGCCAGCAAAGACAGGGGTAGCTGGGTGAACACTGAAGCTTTCTTT
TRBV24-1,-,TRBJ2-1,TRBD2,CATSDLAGGPYNEQFF,TGTGCCACCAGTGATTTGGCGGGAGGCCCCTACAATGAGCAGTTCTTC
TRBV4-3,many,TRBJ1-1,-,CASSQLTNTEAFF,TGCGCCAGCAGCCAACTGACAAACACTGAAGCTTTCTTT
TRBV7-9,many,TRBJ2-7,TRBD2,CASSLVGLAVSSYEQYF,TGTGCCAGCAGCTTAGTGGGACTAGCGGTAAGCTCCTACGAGCAGTACTTC
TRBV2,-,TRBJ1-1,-,CASSETLDSAQGQAFF,TGTGCCAGCAGTGAAACCCTGGACAGCGCCCAAGGTCAAGCTTTCTTT
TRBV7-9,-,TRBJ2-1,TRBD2,CASSPGLAGEVEQFF,TGTGCCAGCAGCCCCGGACTAGCGGGAGAGGTTGAGCAGTTCTTC
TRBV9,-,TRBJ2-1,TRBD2,CASSTRTSGSNERFF,TGTGCCAGCAGCACCCGGACTAGCGGTAGCAATGAGCGGTTCTTC
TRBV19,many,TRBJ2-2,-,CASSFGTHTGELFF,TGTGCCAGTAGTTTCGGGACACACACCGGGGAGCTGTTTTTT
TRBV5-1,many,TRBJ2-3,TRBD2,CASSIRLAGDVDTQYF,TGCGCCAGCAGCATACGACTAGCGGGAGATGTGGATACGCAGTATTTT
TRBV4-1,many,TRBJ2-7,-,CASSQAGGTNEQYF,TGCGCCAGCAGCCAAGCCGGGGGAACAAACGAGCAGTACTTC
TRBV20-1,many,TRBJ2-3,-,CSAKHSGESTDTQYF,TGCAGTGCAAAACATTCCGGGGAAAGCACAGATACGCAGTATTTT
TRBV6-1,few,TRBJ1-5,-,CASSEEQFFINQPQHF,TGTGCCAGCAGTGAAGAGCAGTTTTTCATCAACCAGCCCCAGCATTTT
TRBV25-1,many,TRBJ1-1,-,CASSGGTVEAFF,TGTGCCAGCAGTGGAGGTACAGTAGAAGCTTTCTTT
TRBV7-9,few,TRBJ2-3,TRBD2,CASSFLAGAGTDAQYF,TGTGCCAGCAGCTTCCTAGCGGGGGCGGGCACAGATGCGCAGTATTTT
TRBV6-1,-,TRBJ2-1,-,CASSEQSVGYNEQFF,TGTGCCAGCAGTGAACAGAGCGTCGGGTACAATGAGCAGTTCTTC
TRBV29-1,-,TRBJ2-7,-,CGVESSYEQYF,TGCGGCGTTGAAAGCTCCTACGAGCAGTACTTC
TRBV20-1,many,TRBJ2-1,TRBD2,CSAPSGSYNEQFF,TGCAGTGCCCCTAGCGGGAGCTACAATGAGCAGTTCTTC
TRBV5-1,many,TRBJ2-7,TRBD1,CASSPAGTGYYEQYF,TGCGCCAGCAGCCCCGCCGGGACAGGATACTACGAGCAGTACTTC
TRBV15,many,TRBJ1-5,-,CATSAEISSNQPQHF,TGTGCCACCAGCGCAGAGATCAGTAGCAATCAGCCCCAGCATTTT
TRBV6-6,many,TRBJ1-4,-,CASSPIATNEKLFF,TGTGCCAGCAGTCCGATCGCAACTAATGAAAAACTGTTTTTT
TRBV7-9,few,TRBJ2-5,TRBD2,CAGTSGRALETQYF,TGTGCCGGAACTAGCGGGAGGGCCTTGGAGACCCAGTACTTC
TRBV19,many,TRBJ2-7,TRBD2,CASSLGTSGYYEQYF,TGTGCCAGTAGTCTGGGGACTAGCGGTTACTACGAGCAGTACTTC
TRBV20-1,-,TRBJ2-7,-,CSLSIKAGLRPYEQYF,TGCAGTCTATCCATCAAGGCTGGACTCAGACCCTACGAGCAGTACTTC
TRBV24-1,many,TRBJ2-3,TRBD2,CATSGGLAETDTQYF,TGTGCCACTTCTGGGGGACTAGCGGAAACAGATACGCAGTATTTT
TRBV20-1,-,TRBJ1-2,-,CSAREGGGYTF,TGCAGTGCGAGGGAGGGAGGTGGCTACACCTTC
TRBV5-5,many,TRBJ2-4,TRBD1,CASSDREAKNIQYF,TGTGCCAGCAGTGACAGGGAGGCCAAAAACATTCAGTACTTC
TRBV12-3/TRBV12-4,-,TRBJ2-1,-,CASSLGATYNEQFF,TGTGCCAGCAGTTTAGGTGCGACCTACAATGAGCAGTTCTTC
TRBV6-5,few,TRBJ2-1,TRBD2,CASSLNSGEHNEQFF,TGTGCCAGCAGTTTGAATAGCGGGGAGCACAATGAGCAGTTCTTC
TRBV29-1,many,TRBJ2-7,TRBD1,CSARQGSSYEQYF,TGCAGCGCGAGACAGGGGTCGTCCTACGAGCAGTACTTC
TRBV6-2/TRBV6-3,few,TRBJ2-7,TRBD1,CASSLTPGTGVPYEQYF,TGTGCCAGCAGTTTGACCCCAGGGACAGGGGTTCCCTACGAGCAGTACTTC
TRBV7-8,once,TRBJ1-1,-,CASSLVGADTEAFF,TGTGCCAGCAGCTTAGTAGGGGCGGACACTGAAGCTTTCTTT